These 23 T cell receptor beta chains share one sample of origin, sequenced in a study of early T cells in non-severe SARS-CoV-2 infection. In TCRdb, the 5' RACE reads were re-called with MiXCR into one record per CDR3 protein. This sample has 20,000 to 30,000 distinct CDR3 sequences, with less than 6.5% found just once. Material: whole blood. These TCRs come from an adult who was a healthcare worker with PCR-confirmed SARS-CoV-2 infection or an uninfected control (not recorded which).

This clonotype was seen ten or more times. The chain links TRBV12-3 or TRBV12-4 to TRBJ1-1, with TRBD1 identical over 9 bases. The junction had 9 bases not matched to a gene; V was cut back by 6 bases and J by 7 bases. This CDR3 has 14 residues. The CDR3 protein is CASSRDRAHSEAFF. The CDR3, as DNA: TGTGCCAGCAGCCGGGACAGGGCGCACAGTGAAGCTTTCTTT.

The sample holds many counts of this clonotype. The V gene is TRBV4-1, the J gene TRBJ1-1, with D possibly being TRBD1 (5 bases). Germline assignment: CDR1 MGHRA and CDR2 YSYEKL. This CDR3 is 14 amino acids long. V gave up 1 base and J gave up 4 bases, with 10 bases separating them. CDR3: CASSQAQGTTEAFF. CDR3 coding DNA: TGCGCCAGCAGCCAAGCCCAAGGGACCACTGAAGCTTTCTTT.

The V and J genes are TRBV18 and TRBJ1-1; a possible D gene is TRBD1 (5 bases). CDR1 and CDR2 (germline): KGHSH, LQKENI. Trimming pared 2 bases from V and 4 bases from J, leaving 11 bases between. CDR3 length: 14 amino acids. This CDR3 reads CASSPSLQGTEAFF. The CDR3 nucleotides read TGTGCCAGCTCACCATCTTTGCAGGGCACTGAAGCTTTCTTT.

This clonotype was seen ten or more times. This rearrangement joins TRBV7-7 to TRBJ2-7; 8 bases agree with TRBD2. V lost 5 bases, J lost 10 bases, and 16 bases stayed unmatched. Germline V gene sequence: CDR1 SSHAT, CDR2 FNYEAQ (reference sequence). The CDR3 is 15 residues long. CDR3 protein: CASSPLTGTRVLQYF. The CDR3 DNA reads as TGTGCCAGCAGCCCTTTGACCGGGACTAGGGTGCTACAGTACTTC.

The sample holds many counts of this clonotype. The J gene is TRBJ2-2, the V gene TRBV5-1; D uncertain. V lost 10 bases to trimming and J lost 4 bases, with 11 bases between them. Germline CDR1 and CDR2: SGHRS and YFSETQ. This CDR3 is built from 12 residues. CDR3 protein: CAGSSGTGELFF. The CDR3 bases are TGCGCCGGCTCTTCGGGCACCGGGGAGCTGTTTTTT.

This clonotype is a singleton in its sample. Just one base apart from a much larger clone, this may be a read error. The genes are TRBV6-5 and TRBJ1-2, with 8 positions matching TRBD1. The CDR3 extends over 14 amino acids. CDR1 and CDR2 (germline): MNHEY, SVGAGI. The CDR3 DNA is TGTACCAGCAGGGCGGACAGGGAGGGGTATGGCTACACCTTC. This sequence encodes CTSRADREGYGYTF.

This clonotype was detected many times. The chain joins TRBV18 to TRBJ2-7; 11 nucleotides agree with TRBD1. The CDR3 loop spans 15 amino acids. Losses at the gene ends were 6 bases for V and 5 bases for J; bases not matched to a gene: 9. CDR1 and CDR2 (germline): KGHSH, LQKENI. The CDR3 here is CASSPEGTGGDEQYF. The CDR3, as DNA: TGTGCCAGCTCCCCCGAGGGGACAGGGGGAGACGAGCAGTACTTC.

There are many counts of this clonotype. The gene calls are TRBV20-1 and TRBJ2-3, with TRBD1 identical over 10 bases. The germline V gene has CDR1 DFQATT and CDR2 SNEGSKA (reference sequence). This CDR3 spans 14 amino acids. The CDR3 region is CIPAGTGGTDTQYF. CDR3 DNA: TGCATTCCGGCCGGGACAGGGGGCACAGATACGCAGTATTTT.

This clonotype occurred many times. This rearrangement joins TRBV30 to TRBJ2-3, with TRBD1 as a possible D gene (5 bases). Germline CDR1 is GTSNPN and CDR2 is SVGIG (reference sequence). V lost 2 bases, J lost 4 bases, and 7 bases lay in between. The CDR3 loop spans 12 amino acids. The CDR3 sequence is CAWSQGADTQYF. As DNA, the CDR3 is TGTGCCTGGAGTCAAGGGGCAGATACGCAGTATTTT. The entire variable domain, with the rest obtained from reference TRBV30 and TRBJ2-3, is as follows: SQTIHQWPATLVQPVGSPLSLECTVEGTSNPNLYWYRQAAGRGLQLLFYSVGIGQISSEVPQNLSASRPQDRQFILSSKKLLLSDSGFYLCAWSQGADTQYFGPGTRLTVL.

V is TRBV5-4 and J is TRBJ1-1; D perhaps matches TRBD1 (5 bases). V lost 4 bases to trimming and J lost 1 base, with 11 bases between them. Germline CDR1 SGHNT, CDR2 YYREEE (reference sequence). The CDR3 spans 14 residues. The CDR3 region is CASSPRQGNTEAFF. CDR3 coding DNA: TGTGCCAGCAGCCCCCGTCAGGGGAACACTGAAGCTTTCTTT.

V usage is TRBV2 and J usage is TRBJ2-1; weak D call: TRBD2 (6 bases). Looked up from germline, CDR1 is SNHLY and CDR2 is FYNNEI. V lost 6 bases and J 3 bases, leaving 9 bases between the germline ends. This CDR3 contains 13 residues. CDR3 nucleotide sequence: TGTGCCAGCAGGGGGGGACTCTACAATGAGCAGTTCTTC. Translation gives CASRGGLYNEQFF.

This clonotype was picked up a small number of times. V and J are TRBV29-1 and TRBJ1-1; D unclear. There are 13 residues in the CDR3. Trimming removed 0 bases from V and 0 bases from J, with 5 bases in between. Germline CDR1 and CDR2: SQVTM and ANQGSEA. The CDR3 nucleotides are TGCAGCGTTGAAGAGGCCCTGAACACTGAAGCTTTCTTT. It yields the protein CSVEEALNTEAFF.

This clonotype was seen repeatedly, ten times or more. The J gene is TRBJ2-4, the V gene TRBV20-1, with TRBD1 identical over 11 bases. Germline trimming cut 5 bases from V and 9 bases from J; bases unmatched to any gene: 9. CDR3 size: 14 residues. Germline V gene lookup returns CDR1 DFQATT and CDR2 SNEGSKA (reference sequence). CDR3 sequence reads: CSAGQGALWGIQYF. The DNA for the CDR3 is TGCAGTGCTGGACAGGGGGCGCTTTGGGGCATTCAGTACTTC.

This clonotype was counted many times. CDR3 residues: CASGTGGEKLFF. Here the CDR3 DNA reads TGCGCCAGCGGGACAGGGGGTGAAAAACTGTTTTTT. This chain uses TRBV5-1 with TRBJ1-4; TRBD1 agrees at 11 bases. The CDR3 runs 12 residues. V dropped 7 bases and J dropped 7; count of bases not matched to a gene: 0. The V gene's germline CDR1 is SGHRS and CDR2 YFSETQ.

The rearrangement uses TRBV4-1 and TRBJ2-1; D unresolved. The V end was cut by 4 bases, the J end by 7 bases, with 11 bases between. The length of the CDR3 is 13 residues. CDR1 MGHRA and CDR2 YSYEKL come from the germline V gene. CDR3 loop: CASSLLTQNEQFF. CDR3 nucleotide sequence: TGCGCCAGCAGCCTCTTGACCCAGAATGAGCAGTTCTTC.

The chain joins TRBV19 to TRBJ2-7; D tentatively reads TRBD1 or TRBD2 (5 bases each). Germline-derived CDR1 and CDR2 are LNHDA and SQIVND (reference sequence). CDR3 size: 15 residues. V was cut by 3 bases and J by 3 bases, with 15 bases left in between. This chain's CDR3 is CASSIVRAGSYEQYF. The CDR3 bases are TGTGCCAGTAGTATCGTCCGAGCAGGGAGCTACGAGCAGTACTTC.

The sample holds many counts of this clonotype. The chain is built from TRBV6-5 and TRBJ2-7, with D uncertain. V was cut by 2 bases and J by 7 bases, with 6 bases left in between. The germline CDR1 and CDR2 sequences are MNHEY and SVGAGI. This CDR3 comprises 11 residues. As DNA, the CDR3 is TGTGCCAGCAGTTACGACTCAGAGCAGTACTTC. Its translation is CASSYDSEQYF.

This chain connects TRBV6-1 to TRBJ1-2; D call uncertain. This CDR3 is built from 14 residues. Trimming took off 0 bases at V and 8 bases at J, with 13 bases between the two ends. Germline V gene lookup returns CDR1 MNHNS and CDR2 SASEGT. The CDR3 sequence is CASSEAQGLDGYTF. The DNA of the CDR3 is TGTGCCAGCAGTGAAGCGCAAGGGTTGGACGGCTACACCTTC.

Many counts were recorded for this clonotype. The chain couples TRBV5-1 to TRBJ1-1; TRBD1 agrees at 8 bases. Germline CDR1 SGHRS, CDR2 YFSETQ. This CDR3 has 15 residues. After removal of 6 bases from V and 7 bases from J, the junction contained 14 bases not matched to a gene. CDR3 region: CASKSSPGQAFEAFF. CDR3 coding DNA: TGCGCCAGCAAGAGCTCCCCGGGACAGGCTTTTGAAGCTTTCTTT.

In this sample, this clonotype turned up many times. The chain is built from TRBV25-1 and TRBJ2-7; no definite D call. V was trimmed by 1 base and J by 4 bases, leaving 5 bases between them. CDR1 and CDR2 (germline): MGHDK, SYGVNS. The CDR3 extends over 12 amino acids. CDR3 loop: CASSEWGYEQYF. The CDR3 coding sequence is TGTGCCAGCAGTGAATGGGGTTACGAGCAGTACTTC.

This clonotype was counted a few times. The chain has TRBV12-5 and TRBJ2-1; D is unclear. Germline V gene sequence: CDR1 LGHNT, CDR2 FRNRAP. Deletions cut 2 bases from V and 5 bases from J, with 13 bases between. This CDR3 spans 15 amino acids. CDR3 in amino acids: CASGLPFSLDNEQFF. CDR3 nucleotides: TGTGCTAGTGGTTTGCCTTTCTCCCTGGACAATGAGCAGTTCTTC. Using reference TRBV12-5 and TRBJ2-1 for the parts outside the CDR3, the full variable domain is DARVTQTPRHKVTEMGQEVTMRCQPILGHNTVFWYRQTMMQGLELLAYFRNRAPLDDSGMPKDRFSAEMPDATLATLKIQPSEPRDSAVYFCASGLPFSLDNEQFFGPGTRLTVL.

This clonotype was seen more than once but under ten times. V gene TRBV12-3 or TRBV12-4 combines with J gene TRBJ1-4, with 7 bases aligning to TRBD1. The CDR3 contains 13 residues. J was trimmed by 7 bases and V by 4 bases; bases with no gene match: 3. The CDR3 DNA is TGTGCCAGCAGTTGGGACAGCCCTGAAAAACTGTTTTTT. Amino acids: CASSWDSPEKLFF.

This clonotype showed up many times. The chain couples TRBV4-1 to TRBJ2-3; unclear D gene. V lost 4 bases, J lost 6 bases, and 11 bases lay in between. This CDR3 spans 13 amino acids. Germline V gene data show CDR1 as MGHRA and CDR2 as YSYEKL. CDR3: CASSPPGRDTQYF. The CDR3 DNA is TGCGCCAGCAGCCCACCAGGACGCGATACGCAGTATTTT.